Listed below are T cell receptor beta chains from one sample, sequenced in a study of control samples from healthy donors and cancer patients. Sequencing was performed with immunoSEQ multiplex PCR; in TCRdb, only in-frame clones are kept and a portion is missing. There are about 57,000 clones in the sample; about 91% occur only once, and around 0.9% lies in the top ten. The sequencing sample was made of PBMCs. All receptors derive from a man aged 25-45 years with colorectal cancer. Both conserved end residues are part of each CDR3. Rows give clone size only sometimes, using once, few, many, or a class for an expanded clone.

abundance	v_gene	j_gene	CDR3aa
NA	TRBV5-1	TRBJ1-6	CASSSDGRDSLHF
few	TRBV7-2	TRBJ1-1	CASSPPTGEGTEAFF
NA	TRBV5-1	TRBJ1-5	CASSLGISNQPQHF
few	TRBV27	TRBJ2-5	CASSLFPQETQYF
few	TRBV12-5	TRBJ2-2	CASGPFFGNTGELFF
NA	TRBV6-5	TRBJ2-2	CASSYGLAANTGELFF
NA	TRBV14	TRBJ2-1	CASSHRTGIPNEQFF
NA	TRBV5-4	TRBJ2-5	CASSGTTQETQYF
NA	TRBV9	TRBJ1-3	CASSEAAHSGNTIYF
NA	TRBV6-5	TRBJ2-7	CASSYSRGTYEQYF
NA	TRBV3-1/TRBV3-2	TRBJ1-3	CASSQSSFRDTAGNTIYF
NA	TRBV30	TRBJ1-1	CAWSLGWGTEAFF
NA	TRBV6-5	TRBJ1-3	CASSYRGVSGNTIYF
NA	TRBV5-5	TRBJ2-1	CASSFQDRVPSPYNEQFF
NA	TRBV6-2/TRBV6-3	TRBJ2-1	CASSFLAGATYNEQFF
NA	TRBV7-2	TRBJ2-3	CASSLVRRGGAADTQYF
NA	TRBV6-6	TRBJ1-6	CASRTSIGPNSPLHF
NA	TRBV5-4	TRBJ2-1	CASSSGLAKQFF